This entry lists 29 T cell receptor beta chains sequenced from one sample in a study of vaccination and CD4 T cells after COVID-19. The Oncomine TCR Beta short-read assay was applied to DNA of cultured CD4+ T cells. MiXCR was run by TCRdb on the PCR reads, yielding one entry per CDR3 protein. The sample comprises approximately 14,000 distinct CDR3 sequences, 25% to 35% of which are singletons, and under 20% rests with the top ten. These receptors have no known antigen. The treatment here: 10-day PBMC culture with coronavirus spike peptide pools or control peptides (ViraFEST assay). The sample consisted of cultured CD4+ T cells from blood. The origin of the receptors is a human donor with COVID-19.

This clonotype was observed a handful of times. V is TRBV12-3 or TRBV12-4 and J is TRBJ1-5; 9 positions agree with TRBD1. V was clipped by 5 bases and J by 7 bases; unmatched bases: 9. This CDR3 is built from 15 residues. CDR3 loop: CASSAGDRVGQPQHF. The CDR3 nucleotides read TGTGCCAGCAGTGCGGGGGACAGGGTGGGGCAGCCCCAGCATTTT.

Written as DNA, the CDR3 is TGTGCCAGCAAGGGGACTAGCAATCAGCCCCAGCATTTT. As protein: CASKGTSNQPQHF. The rearrangement links TRBV2 to TRBJ1-5, with D maybe TRBD1 (5 bases). CDR1 is SNHLY, CDR2 FYNNEI, per germline. The CDR3 contains 13 residues. V was trimmed by 7 bases and J by 0 bases, leaving 7 bases between them.

This clonotype was seen a few times. The genes are TRBV28 and TRBJ2-5; 7 bases line up with TRBD2. This CDR3 has 13 residues. Germline values: CDR1 MDHEN, CDR2 SYDVKM. V shed 6 bases, J shed 5 bases, and the junction held 6 bases outside the gene matches. CDR3: CASRGTTRETQYF. In DNA form, the CDR3 reads TGTGCCAGCAGAGGGACTACCCGCGAGACCCAGTACTTC.

The chain couples TRBV11-2 to TRBJ1-4; D gene unclear. The V gene's germline CDR1 is SGHAT and CDR2 FQNNGV. V lost 5 bases to trimming and J lost 2 bases, with 15 bases between them. The CDR3 has 16 residues. This chain's CDR3 is CASSPSHFPTNEKLFF. Written as DNA, the CDR3 is TGTGCCAGCAGCCCATCCCATTTTCCCACTAATGAAAAACTGTTTTTT.

This clonotype was observed a few times. V gene TRBV10-1 combines with J gene TRBJ2-7, with a possible D match to TRBD2 (5 bases). Germline assignment: CDR1 WNHNN and CDR2 SYGVQD (reference sequence). V was cut by 3 bases and J by 0 bases, with 12 bases left in between. CDR3 length: 15 amino acids. CDR3 residues: CASSDGSGSSYEQYF. CDR3 in DNA: TGCGCCAGCAGTGACGGGTCGGGGAGCTCCTACGAGCAGTACTTC.

This clonotype was seen only a few times. The CDR3 sequence is CASSQDRNYEAFF. The CDR3, as DNA: TGTGCCAGCTCACAGGACAGGAACTATGAAGCTTTCTTT. The rearrangement uses TRBV18 and TRBJ1-1, with TRBD1 matching 7 bases. The CDR3 consists of 13 residues. V shed 4 bases and J 7 bases; nucleotides not matched to a gene: 6. CDR1 is KGHSH, CDR2 LQKENI, per germline. The full variable domain, in which reference TRBV18 and TRBJ1-1 provide the parts outside the CDR3, is NAGVMQNPRHLVRRRGQEARLRCSPMKGHSHVYWYRQLPEEGLKFMVYLQKENIIDESGMPKERFSAEFPKEGPSILRIQQVVRGDSAAYFCASSQDRNYEAFFGQGTRLTVV.

This clonotype was counted between two and nine times. The CDR3 DNA reads as TGTGCCAGCAGCCGGGACAGCTCCTACAATGAGCAGTTCTTC. Translated: CASSRDSSYNEQFF. The chain couples TRBV7-3 to TRBJ2-1; 7 bases match TRBD1. The CDR3 length is 14 residues. V lost 5 bases to trimming and J lost 0 bases; unmatched junction nucleotides: 1. Germline V CDR1 and CDR2: SGHTA, FQGTGA.

The rearrangement uses TRBV10-3 and TRBJ1-1; 9 bases line up with TRBD1. Germline values: CDR1 ENHRY, CDR2 SYGVKD. This CDR3 has 15 amino acids. After removal of 7 bases from V and 1 base from J, the junction contained 7 bases not matched to a gene. CDR3 sequence (DNA): TGTGCCATCATGGGGACAGGGCGGGGGAACACTGAAGCTTTCTTT. The encoded protein is CAIMGTGRGNTEAFF.

This chain joins TRBV6-1 and TRBJ2-7; perhaps TRBD1 as D (7 bases). Germline CDR1 reads MNHNS; CDR2 reads SASEGT. This CDR3 contains 13 residues. V was cut by 7 bases and J by 2 bases, with 12 bases left in between. The CDR3 sequence: CASTQGGTYEQYF. The CDR3 coding sequence is TGTGCCAGCACCCAGGGGGGCACCTACGAGCAGTACTTC.

This clonotype turned up a few times. The chain has TRBV27 and TRBJ2-5; 8 nucleotides align to TRBD2. CDR1 and CDR2 from the germline V gene are MNHEY and SMNVEV (reference sequence). V lost 6 bases and J lost 5; bases outside the gene matches: 8. This CDR3 has 14 residues. CDR3 loop: CASSQNGLAETQYF. CDR3 nucleotide sequence: TGTGCCAGCAGCCAGAATGGACTAGCTGAGACCCAGTACTTC.

The chain combines TRBV7-3 with TRBJ1-2, with D unclear. CDR1 is SGHTA, CDR2 FQGTGA, per germline. The CDR3 length is 14 residues. Trimming left V 2 bases short and J 7 bases short, with 14 bases between. CDR3 sequence: CASSLSSDCCGYTF. In DNA, the CDR3 is TGTGCCAGCAGCTTATCCTCGGACTGCTGTGGCTACACCTTC.

The chain is built from TRBV7-2 and TRBJ1-4; 8 nucleotides match TRBD1. Per the germline V gene, CDR1 is SGHTA and CDR2 is FQGNSA. J gave up 8 bases and V 4 bases, and 6 bases lay outside the gene matches. The CDR3 consists of 14 residues. CDR3 bases: TGTGCCAGCAGCTCCGACAGGGGTTTGGAAAAACTGTTTTTT. Protein sequence: CASSSDRGLEKLFF. The variable domain in full, with the rest retrieved from reference TRBV7-2 and TRBJ1-4, is GAGVSQSPSNKVTEKGKDVELRCDPISGHTALYWYRQSLGQGLEFLIYFQGNSAPDKSGLPSDRFSAERTGGSVSTLTIQRTQQEDSAVYLCASSSDRGLEKLFFGSGTQLSVL.

V and J are TRBV12-3 or TRBV12-4 and TRBJ2-5, with a tentative D call TRBD1 (6 bases). This CDR3 is built from 14 residues. Trimming shortened V by 5 bases and J by 2 bases, and 12 bases separated the two germline ends. Here the CDR3 reads CASSVGQPQETQYF. Written as DNA, the CDR3 is TGTGCCAGCAGTGTAGGACAGCCACAAGAGACCCAGTACTTC.

The gene calls are TRBV7-7 and TRBJ2-2, with D perhaps TRBD1 (5 bases). CDR3 length: 14 amino acids. CDR1 and CDR2 from the germline V gene are SSHAT and FNYEAQ (reference sequence). Trimming shortened V by 3 bases and J by 3 bases, and 8 bases separated the two germline ends. CDR3 loop: CASSLEGDTGELFF. CDR3 bases: TGTGCCAGCAGCTTGGAAGGGGACACCGGGGAGCTGTTTTTT. The complete variable domain, with remaining parts taken from reference TRBV7-7 and TRBJ2-2, reads GAGVSQSPRYKVTKRGQDVTLRCDPISSHATLYWYQQALGQGPEFLTYFNYEAQPDKSGLPSDRFSAERPEGSISTLTIQRTEQRDSAMYRCASSLEGDTGELFFGEGSRLTVL.

The rearrangement joins TRBV7-9 to TRBJ1-1; D may be TRBD1 (5 bases). The CDR3 has 15 amino acids. The V end lost 5 bases, the J end lost 3 bases, and 16 bases lay between the germline ends. Germline assignment: CDR1 SEHNR and CDR2 FQNEAQ (reference sequence). CDR3 sequence reads: CASSLGQGFYTEAFF. The CDR3, as DNA: TGTGCCAGCAGCCTGGGGCAGGGTTTTTACACTGAAGCTTTCTTT.

This clonotype was detected only a few times. The V gene is TRBV19, the J gene TRBJ1-1; the D gene is possibly TRBD1 (6 bases). This CDR3 spans 13 amino acids. Trimming pared 9 bases from V and 1 base from J, leaving 12 bases between. The germline V gene has CDR1 LNHDA and CDR2 SQIVND (reference sequence). CDR3 protein: CASRLQGNTEAFF. In nucleotides, the CDR3 is TGTGCCAGCCGATTACAGGGGAACACTGAAGCTTTCTTT.

The table lists this clonotype with a few counts. V and J are TRBV5-1 and TRBJ2-5, with TRBD1 as a possible D gene (5 bases). The CDR3 length is 15 residues. Trimming removed 6 bases from V and 0 bases from J, with 15 bases in between. CDR1 is SGHRS and CDR2 is YFSETQ in the germline V gene. For the CDR3, the DNA is TGCGCCAGCACCGACCAGGGCCTGTACCAAGAGACCCAGTACTTC. The encoded protein is CASTDQGLYQETQYF.

The count of this clonotype is one. The chain uses TRBV28 and TRBJ1-2; 9 bases align to TRBD1. Trimming cost V 2 bases and J 8 bases; bases outside gene matches: 6. Germline V CDR1 and CDR2: MDHEN, SYDVKM. The CDR3 extends over 14 amino acids. The DNA for the CDR3 is TGTGCCAGCAGTTTAGTCAGGGGACAGGGCGGCTACACCTTC. This sequence encodes CASSLVRGQGGYTF.

CDR3: CASSRGGEADTQYF. The CDR3 bases are TGTGCCAGCTCGAGGGGGGGCGAAGCAGATACGCAGTATTTT. The J gene is TRBJ2-3, the V gene TRBV7-2, with a weak D call TRBD2 (7 bases). Germline-derived CDR1 and CDR2 are SGHTA and FQGNSA. V was trimmed by 8 bases and J by 4 bases, leaving 16 bases between them. The CDR3 is 14 amino acids.

The V gene is TRBV6-2 or TRBV6-3, the J gene TRBJ2-3; 8 nucleotides align to TRBD1. The CDR3 contains 20 residues. V shed 5 bases, J shed 2 bases, and the junction held 21 bases outside the gene matches. The germline V gene has CDR1 MNHEY and CDR2 SVGEGT. The DNA for the CDR3 is TGTGCCAGCAGTACCCCTAGGGGACAGGCCGGTTCTGGACCCACAGATACGCAGTATTTT. Residues: CASSTPRGQAGSGPTDTQYF.

The genes are TRBV9 and TRBJ2-7; 10 nucleotides agree with TRBD1. Germline CDR1 reads SGDLS; CDR2 reads YYNGEE. V lost 3 bases to trimming and J lost 4 bases; unmatched junction nucleotides: 7. The length of the CDR3 is 15 residues. CDR3 sequence (DNA): TGTGCCAGCAGCGCCGGGGGACAGGGGTGGTACGAGCAGTACTTC. Amino acids: CASSAGGQGWYEQYF.

This clonotype was recorded a few times. The rearrangement joins TRBV7-8 to TRBJ1-5, with 9 positions matching TRBD1. This CDR3 has 15 amino acids. CDR1 and CDR2 from the germline V gene are SGHVS and FQNEAQ. V shed 2 bases and J 4 bases; nucleotides not matched to a gene: 3. The CDR3 loop reads CASSLQGQGNQPQHF. The CDR3 DNA reads TGTGCCAGCAGCTTACAAGGACAGGGGAATCAGCCCCAGCATTTT.

The V call is TRBV18, the J call TRBJ2-7; 7 nucleotides agree with TRBD2. The V gene's germline CDR1 is KGHSH and CDR2 LQKENI. CDR3 length equals 14 residues. J gave up 5 bases and V 6 bases, and 10 bases lay outside the gene matches. CDR3 sequence: CASSLPGGRDEQYF. Here the CDR3 DNA reads TGTGCCAGCTCCCTACCGGGAGGTAGAGACGAGCAGTACTTC.

The V gene is TRBV6-1, the J gene TRBJ1-5; 8 bases line up with TRBD1. Germline-derived CDR1 and CDR2 are MNHNS and SASEGT. V lost 9 bases and J lost 5; bases outside the gene matches: 9. The CDR3 has 14 amino acids. The CDR3 spells CASTLTGVDQPQHF. The CDR3 nucleotides are TGTGCCAGTACGTTGACAGGGGTTGATCAGCCCCAGCATTTT.

The chain joins TRBV2 to TRBJ2-7; 7 nucleotides agree with TRBD1. The germline gives CDR1 SNHLY, CDR2 FYNNEI. The V gene end was trimmed by 9 bases and the J gene end by 6 bases; junction bases not matched to a gene: 8. This CDR3 has 12 residues. The CDR3 spells CASIRGGSEQYF. CDR3 nucleotide sequence: TGTGCCAGTATAAGAGGGGGCTCCGAGCAGTACTTC.

This clonotype is deemed medium-sized (0.01 to 0.1%). This chain uses TRBV6-1 with TRBJ1-2, with 11 nucleotides matching TRBD1. Per the germline V gene, CDR1 is MNHNS and CDR2 is SASEGT. V shed 6 bases, J shed 7 bases, and the junction held 7 bases outside the gene matches. The CDR3 has 14 residues. CDR3 sequence: CASRPAGTGGGYTF. The DNA of the CDR3 is TGTGCCAGCAGGCCAGCCGGGACAGGGGGTGGCTACACCTTC.

The chain joins TRBV12-3 or TRBV12-4 to TRBJ2-7; a possible D gene is TRBD1 (5 bases). V was cut by 7 bases and J by 6 bases, with 16 bases left in between. The CDR3 totals 13 residues. The CDR3 loop reads CASTTLRVGEQYF. CDR3 sequence (DNA): TGTGCCAGCACTACGCTCAGGGTCGGCGAGCAGTACTTC.

J is TRBJ1-2 and V is TRBV9; the D gene is possibly TRBD1 (5 bases). Per germline, CDR1 SGDLS and CDR2 YYNGEE. CDR3 length: 15 amino acids. Trimming left V 2 bases short and J 5 bases short, with 16 bases between. The CDR3, as DNA: TGTGCCAGCAGCGTCTTTCCCGGGGGGTCTTATGGCTACACCTTC. Encoded protein: CASSVFPGGSYGYTF.

The V and J genes are TRBV10-3 and TRBJ2-3, with 8 positions matching TRBD1. V gave up 8 bases and J gave up 2 bases; unmatched junction bases: 6. This CDR3 region has 14 residues. CDR1 and CDR2 from the germline V gene are ENHRY and SYGVKD. The CDR3 sequence: CAIRDRRYTDTQYF. The CDR3 coding sequence is TGTGCCATCCGGGACAGGCGATACACAGATACGCAGTATTTT.